The present T cell receptor (beta chain) was sequenced within a study of blood T cell repertoires in COVID-19. Study as a whole: From T cells, B-cell-depleted T cells, or PBMCs came the material, which was cDNA or gDNA.

The CDR3 contains 16 residues. CDR1 and CDR2 (germline): MNHEY, SMNVEV (reference sequence). Trimming took 3 bases from V and 1 from J, leaving 13 bases between them. Measured with immunoSEQ multiplex PCR; TCRdb has only the in-frame clones, and not every one. The sample has hundreds of thousands of clones, roughly four fifths seen once. This rearrangement joins TRBV27 to TRBJ2-4; D might be TRBD2 (6 bases). Sequencing input: peripheral blood. The receptor comes from a man aged 80 or over with acute or convalescent COVID-19. In nucleotides, the CDR3 is TGTGCCAGCAGTTTGGAACCGGGGAGGGCCAAAAACATTCAGTACTTC. It encodes CASSLEPGRAKNIQYF.